A single sample gave rise to the 23 T cell receptor beta chains below, sequenced in a study of spatial heterogeneity in lung cancer. MiXCR was run by TCRdb on the 5' RACE reads, yielding one entry per CDR3 protein. Counted here are a few thousand distinct CDR3 sequences, about 29% occurring once; the ten biggest clones make up under 50%. Stated time point: sample taken at primary tumor resection. Sequencing of whole RNA from tumor, nontumor lung or frozen PBMC involved no sorting. The source was PBMCs, collected at surgery. These receptors all come from a female donor with early-stage non-small cell lung cancer.

With respect to this clonotype: The size of this beta chain means little, since it is a stray read in a library made for alpha chains. The rearrangement links TRBV29-1 to TRBJ2-3; D is possibly TRBD1 (6 bases). V shed 7 bases and J shed 2 bases, with 10 bases lying between them. The CDR3 contains 12 residues. Germline lookup yields CDR1 SQVTM and CDR2 ANQGSEA. CDR3 bases: TGCAGCGCTGGGGACAACACAGATACGCAGTATTTT. It is translated as CSAGDNTDTQYF.

About this clonotype: Within a library made for alpha chains, this beta chain is off target, and its count is uninformative. The chain employs TRBV5-4 and TRBJ2-7; 8 positions match TRBD2. V gave up 7 bases and J gave up 0 bases; unmatched junction bases: 6. The CDR3 consists of 14 residues. CDR1 is SGHNT and CDR2 is YYREEE in the germline V gene (reference sequence). Written as DNA, the CDR3 is TGTGCCAGCGGGGGAGGGACTAGCTCCTACGAGCAGTACGTC. Translated, it gives CASGGGTSSYEQYV.

This clonotype is medium-sized by share. As an off-target read in a library built for alpha chains, this beta chain has a frequency of little significance. This chain uses TRBV29-1 with TRBJ2-3; 12 nucleotides line up with TRBD2. After removal of 1 base from V and 2 bases from J, the junction contained 1 base not matched to a gene. The CDR3 has 15 residues. CDR1 and CDR2 from the germline V gene are SQVTM and ANQGSEA. The CDR3, as DNA: TGCAGCGTTGAAGGACTAGCGGGAGCCACAGATACGCAGTATTTT. Translated: CSVEGLAGATDTQYF.

A note on this clonotype: This beta chain lies outside the target of a library built for alpha chains; its clone size means little. This CDR3 reads CASSLRLAGADNEQFF. The CDR3, as DNA: TGTGCCAGCAGTCTTCGCCTAGCGGGAGCCGACAATGAGCAGTTCTTC. The rearrangement joins TRBV6-2 or TRBV6-3 to TRBJ2-1; 10 bases align to TRBD2. The germline gives CDR1 MNHEY, CDR2 SVGEGT. Trimming removed 5 bases from V and 5 bases from J; junction bases left unmatched: 9. The CDR3 has 16 residues.

Regarding this clonotype: Since it is a stray read in a library aimed at alpha chains, this beta chain has a size that is not meaningful. The gene calls are TRBV20-1 and TRBJ2-7, with 7 bases lining up with TRBD1. Germline lookup yields CDR1 DFQATT and CDR2 SNEGSKA (reference sequence). V was clipped by 4 bases and J by 4 bases; unmatched bases: 4. This CDR3 has 12 residues. The CDR3 DNA follows: TGCAGTGCTACAGGGGGTCTTTACGAGCAGTACTTC. Its protein is CSATGGLYEQYF.

Concerning this clonotype itself: This beta chain was picked up by a library intended for alpha chains and is off target, so its count carries little meaning. This chain connects TRBV7-2 to TRBJ2-1; 10 bases agree with TRBD2. Germline CDR1 is SGHTA and CDR2 is FQGNSA. The CDR3 totals 15 residues. V dropped 2 bases and J dropped 9; count of bases not matched to a gene: 7. DNA for the CDR3: TGTGCCAGCAGCTTAAGCGGGAGGGACGGGGGTGAGCAGTTCTTC. This encodes CASSLSGRDGGEQFF.

Regarding this clonotype: With the library built for alpha chains, this beta chain is off target and its frequency is not meaningful. The CDR3 DNA sequence: TGTGCCAGCAGCTTAGCGCGGGGGAACGAGCAGTACGTC. Translated: CASSLARGNEQYV. This chain joins TRBV7-2 and TRBJ2-7, with 7 bases aligning to TRBD2. With 0 bases clipped from V and 5 bases from J, the junction kept 1 base outside the gene matches. Germline CDR1 SGHTA, CDR2 FQGNSA. The CDR3 is 13 amino acids.

In regard to this clonotype: Being off target in a library aimed at alpha chains, this beta chain has a size of little meaning. CDR3 residues: CASSGTWGARAYEQYF. The CDR3 nucleotides read TGTGCCAGCAGCGGGACATGGGGGGCTCGAGCCTACGAGCAGTACTTC. The chain combines TRBV9 with TRBJ2-7; D is tentatively TRBD1 or TRBD2 (6 bases each). Germline V gene sequence: CDR1 SGDLS, CDR2 YYNGEE. The CDR3 is made up of 16 amino acids. V shed 3 bases and J shed 2 bases, with 18 bases lying between them.

By proportion, this clonotype is medium-sized. For a library built for alpha chains, this beta chain is a stray read; little rests on its size. The chain employs TRBV5-6 and TRBJ2-3; D is undetermined. The V end was cut by 0 bases, the J end by 4 bases, with 12 bases between. CDR1 is SGHDT, CDR2 YYEEEE, per germline. The CDR3 extends over 15 amino acids. The CDR3 loop reads CASSLGFRAADTQYF. CDR3 coding DNA: TGTGCCAGCAGCTTGGGGTTTCGGGCCGCAGATACGCAGTATTTT.

Points on this clonotype: This beta chain appears as a stray read in a library generated for alpha chains; its size is not informative. The V call is TRBV7-2, the J call TRBJ2-5; D unresolved. Germline V gives CDR1 SGHTA, CDR2 FQGNSA. Between the trimmed V and J ends, which lost 5 bases and 5 bases, there was a span of 9 bases. The length of the CDR3 is 12 residues. DNA for the CDR3: TGTGCCAGCAGCCTCAGCCTCGAGACCCAGTACTTC. Protein: CASSLSLETQYF.

Concerning this clonotype: As an off-target read in a library built for alpha chains, this beta chain has a frequency of little significance. The CDR3 reads CAWRSSYEQYF. Written as DNA, the CDR3 is TGTGCCTGGAGAAGTTCCTACGAGCAGTACTTC. V and J are TRBV30 and TRBJ2-7; D is unclear. Trimming stripped 3 bases from V and 1 base from J, with 4 bases between. CDR1 and CDR2 (germline): GTSNPN, SVGIG (reference sequence). This CDR3 contains 11 residues.

With respect to this clonotype: This beta chain is off target for a library built for alpha chains, so its abundance means little. The chain employs TRBV7-8 and TRBJ2-1; 11 bases agree with TRBD2. The CDR3 is 14 amino acids. Per germline, CDR1 SGHVS and CDR2 FQNEAQ. The trim removed 1 base at V and 10 bases at J, leaving 3 bases unmatched. This CDR3 reads CASSLVAGGREQFF. The CDR3 coding sequence is TGTGCCAGCAGCTTAGTAGCGGGAGGGCGGGAGCAGTTCTTC.

Relative to its sample, this clonotype is medium-sized. Found in a library prepared for alpha chains, this beta chain is an off-target read, and its abundance has little meaning. J is TRBJ2-7 and V is TRBV3-1; D possibly corresponds to TRBD2 (6 bases). With 0 bases removed from V and 1 base from J, the gap between germline ends came to 10 bases. Germline CDR1 is LGHDT and CDR2 is YNNKEL (reference sequence). This CDR3 contains 15 residues. In nucleotides, the CDR3 is TGTGCCAGCAGCCAAGATGACGGGAGTTCCTACGAGCAGTACTTC. Translating it yields CASSQDDGSSYEQYF.

Worth noting for this clonotype: The library was built for alpha chains, so this beta chain is an off-target read and its size means little. The chain couples TRBV20-1 to TRBJ2-1; 7 bases fit TRBD2. CDR1 and CDR2 (germline): DFQATT, SNEGSKA (reference sequence). The trim removed 0 bases at V and 2 bases at J, leaving 4 bases unmatched. CDR3 length: 15 amino acids. This CDR3 is CSARDGGTTYNEQFF. The CDR3 DNA reads TGCAGTGCTAGAGATGGGGGGACTACCTACAATGAGCAGTTCTTC.

In regard to this clonotype: This beta chain is an off-target read within a library intended for alpha chains, so its frequency means little. The chain employs TRBV29-1 and TRBJ2-5, with 7 bases matching TRBD1. Germline V CDR1 and CDR2: SQVTM, ANQGSEA. This CDR3 is built from 13 residues. V lost 6 bases, J lost 5 bases, and 9 bases stayed unmatched. CDR3 sequence (DNA): TGCAGCGTCGATTACAGGGGCCGGGAGACCCAGTACTTC. Its translation is CSVDYRGRETQYF.

Turning to this clonotype: This beta chain is an off-target read within a library intended for alpha chains, so its frequency means little. The chain combines TRBV15 with TRBJ2-1, with unresolved D. Germline-derived CDR1 and CDR2 are LNHNV and YYDKDF (reference sequence). The V end lost 5 bases, the J end lost 9 bases, and 11 bases lay between the germline ends. CDR3 length: 12 residues. CDR3: CATSLRGSEQFF. DNA of the CDR3: TGTGCCACCAGCTTGCGTGGGTCTGAGCAGTTCTTC.

Points on this clonotype: Little can be read into the size of this beta chain, an off-target read in a library designed for alpha chains. The rearrangement uses TRBV30 and TRBJ2-3; no definite D call. Germline assignment: CDR1 GTSNPN and CDR2 SVGIG (reference sequence). V lost 4 bases and J lost 2, with 10 bases in between. The CDR3 loop spans 13 amino acids. In DNA, the CDR3 is TGTGCCTGGACCAGCACCATCACAGATACGCAGTATTTT. The encoded protein is CAWTSTITDTQYF.

Comments on this clonotype: This beta chain lies outside the target of a library built for alpha chains; its clone size means little. This chain links TRBV5-1 with TRBJ2-3; 12 positions match TRBD2. Germline V CDR1 and CDR2: SGHRS, YFSETQ. The CDR3 length is 19 residues. Trimming removed 2 bases from V and 5 bases from J; junction bases left unmatched: 15. CDR3 sequence: CASSLTKSGPGLAGDTQYF. The CDR3 bases are TGCGCCAGCAGCTTAACAAAAAGCGGCCCGGGACTAGCGGGAGATACGCAGTATTTT. Filled out from reference TRBV5-1 and TRBJ2-3, the complete variable domain reads KAGVTQTPRYLIKTRGQQVTLSCSPISGHRSVSWYQQTPGQGLQFLFEYFSETQRNKGNFPGRFSGRQFSNSRSEMNVSTLELGDSALYLCASSLTKSGPGLAGDTQYFGPGTRLTVL.

Note on this clonotype: The size of this beta chain means little, since it is a stray read in a library made for alpha chains. The chain uses TRBV7-8 and TRBJ2-2, with D perhaps TRBD2 (5 bases). Germline V CDR1 and CDR2: SGHVS, FQNEAQ. V was trimmed by 2 bases and J by 8 bases, leaving 24 bases between them. The CDR3 has 18 residues. In DNA, the CDR3 is TGTGCCAGCAGCTTATCTGATAGTTTGACTACCTTTAGGGGGGAGCTGTTTTTT. Amino acids: CASSLSDSLTTFRGELFF.

This clonotype is deemed medium-sized. A library prepared for alpha chains yielded this beta chain as an off-target read; its size is of little meaning. The chain's CDR3 is CASHAAFSYNEQFF. The DNA for the CDR3 is TGTGCCAGCCATGCAGCGTTTTCCTACAATGAGCAGTTCTTC. The V and J genes are TRBV7-2 and TRBJ2-1; D not certain. Germline CDR1 is SGHTA and CDR2 is FQGNSA. Trimming took off 8 bases at V and 1 base at J, with 12 bases between the two ends. The CDR3 runs to 14 residues.

Notes on this clonotype: Being off target in a library aimed at alpha chains, this beta chain has a size of little meaning. This chain uses TRBV5-4 with TRBJ2-3, with 12 positions matching TRBD2. This CDR3 has 17 residues. From germline, CDR1 is SGHNT and CDR2 YYREEE (reference sequence). V was pared by 1 base and J by 3 bases, with 6 bases of the junction left unmatched. CDR3 sequence: CASSLPTSGRTTDTQYF. The CDR3 DNA sequence: TGTGCCAGCAGCTTGCCGACTAGCGGGAGAACGACAGATACGCAGTATTTT. The full variable domain, in which reference TRBV5-4 and TRBJ2-3 provide the parts outside the CDR3, is ETGVTQSPTHLIKTRGQQVTLRCSSQSGHNTVSWYQQALGQGPQFIFQYYREEENGRGNFPPRFSGLQFPNYSSELNVNALELDDSALYLCASSLPTSGRTTDTQYFGPGTRLTVL.

About this clonotype itself: This beta chain lies outside the target of a library built for alpha chains; its clone size means little. The chain employs TRBV15 and TRBJ2-1; D not resolved. Trimming pared 5 bases from V and 0 bases from J, leaving 11 bases between. Looked up from germline, CDR1 is LNHNV and CDR2 is YYDKDF (reference sequence). The length of the CDR3 is 15 residues. In nucleotides, the CDR3 is TGTGCCACCAGCCCTACTCGAAGCTCCTACAATGAGCAGTTCTTC. This gives the protein CATSPTRSSYNEQFF. Full variable domain (rest looked up from reference TRBV15 and TRBJ2-1): DAMVIQNPRYQVTQFGKPVTLSCSQTLNHNVMYWYQQKSSQAPKLLFHYYDKDFNNEADTPDNFQSRRPNTSFCFLDIRSPGLGDTAMYLCATSPTRSSYNEQFFGPGTRLTVL.

Comment on this clonotype: This beta chain came through as a stray read in a library set up for alpha chains, and its size says little. The chain is built from TRBV12-3 or TRBV12-4 and TRBJ2-3, with 8 bases identical to TRBD2. The CDR3 runs to 14 residues. Trimming removed 6 bases from V and 4 bases from J; junction bases left unmatched: 6. The CDR3 bases are TGTGCCAGCAGCCAAGGACTAGCTTCAGATACGCAGTATTTT. Its translation is CASSQGLASDTQYF.